This T cell receptor beta chain was sequenced during a study of blood T cells in healthy people across ages. General study points: Age showed a roughly linear inverse relationship with TCR beta diversity per million T cells.

A second roughly 7 to 11 cycle PCR used barcoded and J-beta primers. A template-switch adaptor containing 12 random nucleotides labeled each cDNA molecule. TCRdb independently ran MiXCR on the 5' RACE reads; one entry per CDR3 protein. Among fewer than 800,000 distinct CDR3 sequences, over 45% were seen once, and the ten largest hold 25% to 35%. Points on this clonotype: What it recognizes is unknown.

This CDR3 has 15 amino acids. The V gene end was trimmed by 1 base and the J gene end by 3 bases; junction bases not matched to a gene: 5. Germline values: CDR1 SQVTM, CDR2 ANQGSEA. This clonotype was obtained from a woman aged 55-70 years in good health. Specimen: blood. The chain has TRBV29-1 and TRBJ2-7; 11 nucleotides match TRBD2. The CDR3 DNA sequence: TGCAGCGTTGAAGCGGTCACTAGCGGGAGCTACGAGCAGTACTTC. As protein: CSVEAVTSGSYEQYF.